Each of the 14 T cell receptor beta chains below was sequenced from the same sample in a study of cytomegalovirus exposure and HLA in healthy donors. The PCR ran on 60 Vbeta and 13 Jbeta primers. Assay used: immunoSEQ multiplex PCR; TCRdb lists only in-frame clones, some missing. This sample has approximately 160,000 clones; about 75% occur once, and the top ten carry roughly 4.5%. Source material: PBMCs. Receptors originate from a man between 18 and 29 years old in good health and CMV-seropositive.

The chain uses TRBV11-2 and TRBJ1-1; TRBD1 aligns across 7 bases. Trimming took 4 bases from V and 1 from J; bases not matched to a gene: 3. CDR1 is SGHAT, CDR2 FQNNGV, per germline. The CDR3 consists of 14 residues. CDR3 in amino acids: CASSSRTGNTEAFF. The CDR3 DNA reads TGTGCCAGCAGCTCCCGGACAGGGAACACTGAAGCTTTCTTT. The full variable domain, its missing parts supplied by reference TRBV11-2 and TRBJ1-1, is EAGVAQSPRYKIIEKRQSVAFWCNPISGHATLYWYQQILGQGPKLLIQFQNNGVVDDSQLPKDRFSAERLKGVDSTLKIQPAKLEDSAVYLCASSSRTGNTEAFFGQGTRLTVV.

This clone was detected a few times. This CDR3 reads CASSQDRRGPNYGYTF. The CDR3 coding sequence is TGTGCCAGCAGCCAAGATCGGCGAGGGCCCAACTATGGCTACACCTTC. J is TRBJ1-2 and V is TRBV4-2; D gene unclear. The CDR3 covers 16 residues. From germline, CDR1 is LGHNA and CDR2 YNFKEQ. The germline V and J ends were trimmed by 0 bases and 2 bases, with 13 bases remaining between them.

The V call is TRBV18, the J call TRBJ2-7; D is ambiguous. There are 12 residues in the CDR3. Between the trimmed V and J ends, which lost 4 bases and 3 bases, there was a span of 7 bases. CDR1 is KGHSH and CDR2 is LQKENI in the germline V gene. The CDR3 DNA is TGTGCCAGCTCACATACCGACTACGAGCAGTACGTC. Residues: CASSHTDYEQYV.

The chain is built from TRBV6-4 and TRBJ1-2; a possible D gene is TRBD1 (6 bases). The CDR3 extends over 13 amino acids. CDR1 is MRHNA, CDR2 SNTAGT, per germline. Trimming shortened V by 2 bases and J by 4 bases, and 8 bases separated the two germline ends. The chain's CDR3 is CASSDRRGYGYTF. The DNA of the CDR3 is TGTGCCAGCAGTGACCGCAGGGGCTATGGCTACACCTTC.

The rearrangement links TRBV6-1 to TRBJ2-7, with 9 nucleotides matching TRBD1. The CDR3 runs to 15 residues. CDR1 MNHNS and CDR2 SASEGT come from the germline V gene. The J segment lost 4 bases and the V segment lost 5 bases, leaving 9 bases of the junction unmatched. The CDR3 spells CASSSPGTGSYEQYV. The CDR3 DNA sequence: TGTGCCAGCAGTTCCCCAGGGACAGGGTCGTACGAGCAGTACGTC.

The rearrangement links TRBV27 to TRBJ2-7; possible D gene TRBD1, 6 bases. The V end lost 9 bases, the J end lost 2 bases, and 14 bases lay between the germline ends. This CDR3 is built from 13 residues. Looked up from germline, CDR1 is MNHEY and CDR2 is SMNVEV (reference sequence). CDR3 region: CARGFGGTYEQYV. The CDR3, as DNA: TGTGCCAGGGGGTTTGGGGGCACCTACGAGCAGTACGTC.

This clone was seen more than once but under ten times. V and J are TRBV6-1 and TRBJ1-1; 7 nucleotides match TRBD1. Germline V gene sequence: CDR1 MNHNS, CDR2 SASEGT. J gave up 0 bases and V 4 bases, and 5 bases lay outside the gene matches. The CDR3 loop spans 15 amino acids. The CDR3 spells CASSGGQALNTEAFF. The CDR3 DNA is TGTGCCAGCAGTGGAGGACAGGCCTTGAACACTGAAGCTTTCTTT.

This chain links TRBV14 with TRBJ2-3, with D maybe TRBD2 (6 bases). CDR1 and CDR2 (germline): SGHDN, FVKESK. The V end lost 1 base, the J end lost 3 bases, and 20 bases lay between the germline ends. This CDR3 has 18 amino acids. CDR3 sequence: CASSQVAAGPVGTDTQYF. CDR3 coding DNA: TGTGCCAGCAGCCAAGTTGCGGCGGGGCCAGTAGGAACAGATACGCAGTATTTT.

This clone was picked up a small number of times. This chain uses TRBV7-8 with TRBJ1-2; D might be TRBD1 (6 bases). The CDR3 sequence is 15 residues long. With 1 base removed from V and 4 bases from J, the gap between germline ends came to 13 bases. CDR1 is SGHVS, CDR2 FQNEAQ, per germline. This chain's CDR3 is CASSLDGGGSYGYTF. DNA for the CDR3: TGTGCCAGCAGCTTAGATGGGGGGGGCTCCTATGGCTACACCTTC.

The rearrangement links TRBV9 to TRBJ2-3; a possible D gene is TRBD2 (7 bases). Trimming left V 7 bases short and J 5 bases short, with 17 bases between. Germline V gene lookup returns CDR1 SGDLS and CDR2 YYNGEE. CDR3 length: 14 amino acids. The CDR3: CASGRGEVGDTQYF. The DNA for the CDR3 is TGTGCCAGCGGGAGGGGGGAGGTGGGAGATACGCAGTATTTT. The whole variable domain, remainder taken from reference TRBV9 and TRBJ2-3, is DSGVTQTPKHLITATGQRVTLRCSPRSGDLSVYWYQQSLDQGLQFLIQYYNGEERAKGNILERFSAQQFPDLHSELNLSSLELGDSALYFCASGRGEVGDTQYFGPGTRLTVL.

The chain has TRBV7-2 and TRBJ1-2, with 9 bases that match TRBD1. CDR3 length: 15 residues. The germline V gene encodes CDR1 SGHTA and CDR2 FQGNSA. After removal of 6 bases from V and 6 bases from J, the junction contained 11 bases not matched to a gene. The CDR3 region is CASRGTGRTLNGYTF. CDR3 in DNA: TGTGCCAGCAGGGGGACAGGGAGAACTTTAAATGGCTACACCTTC. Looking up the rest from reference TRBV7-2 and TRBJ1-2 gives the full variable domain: GAGVSQSPSNKVTEKGKDVELRCDPISGHTALYWYRQSLGQGLEFLIYFQGNSAPDKSGLPSDRFSAERTGGSVSTLTIQRTQQEDSAVYLCASRGTGRTLNGYTFGSGTRLTVV.

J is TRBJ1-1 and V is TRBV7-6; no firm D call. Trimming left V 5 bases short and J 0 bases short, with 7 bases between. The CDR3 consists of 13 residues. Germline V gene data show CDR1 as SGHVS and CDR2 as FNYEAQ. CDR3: CASSDTLNTEAFF. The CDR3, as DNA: TGTGCCAGCAGCGACACCCTGAACACTGAAGCTTTCTTT.

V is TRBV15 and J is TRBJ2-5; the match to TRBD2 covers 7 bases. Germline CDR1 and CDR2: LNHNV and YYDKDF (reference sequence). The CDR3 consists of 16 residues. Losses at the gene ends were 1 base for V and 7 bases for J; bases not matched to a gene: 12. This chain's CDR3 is CATSRGGGLSAGTQYF. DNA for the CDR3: TGTGCCACCAGCAGAGGCGGGGGACTTTCCGCGGGGACCCAGTACTTC. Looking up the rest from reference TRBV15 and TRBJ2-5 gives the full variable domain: DAMVIQNPRYQVTQFGKPVTLSCSQTLNHNVMYWYQQKSSQAPKLLFHYYDKDFNNEADTPDNFQSRRPNTSFCFLDIRSPGLGDTAMYLCATSRGGGLSAGTQYFGPGTRLLVL.

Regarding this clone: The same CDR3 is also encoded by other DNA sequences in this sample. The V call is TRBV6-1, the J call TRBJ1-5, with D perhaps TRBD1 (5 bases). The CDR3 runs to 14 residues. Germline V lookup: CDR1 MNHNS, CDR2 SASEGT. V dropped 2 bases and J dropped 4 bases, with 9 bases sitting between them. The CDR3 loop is CASSERGGNQPQHF. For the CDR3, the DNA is TGTGCCAGCAGTGAAAGGGGAGGGAATCAGCCCCAGCATTTT.